The source of this T cell receptor beta chain is a study of shared clonotypes between healthy human individuals (dated by TCRdb to 2020 to 2021). Background on the whole study: A couple of women and a few men aged 18 to 49 years were included in the cohort. Per donor, three plates each were used for CD4 naive and CD4 memory, two for CD8 naive, and one for CD8 memory. To estimate repertoire size and how much clonotype sharing occurs between individuals, the study deeply sequenced the blood TCR repertoires of several healthy adults. To increase sequencing depth and limit assay-specific biases, different laboratories used diverse techniques to prepare libraries and sequence TCR repertoires. Between about 0.8 and 8.9 billion PBMCs per donor were obtained by leukapheresis. Study-level results and caveats: Incomplete sequencing was indicated by rarefaction of sorted-subset datasets, despite the large sequencing depth. When a few donors were compared, the shared fraction of clonotypes was 5% to 6.5% for naive CD4, around 4% for naive CD8, more than 2% for memory CD4, and 0.35% to 0.4% for memory CD8. Pairwise subsampling indicated that sequencing depth was expected to affect the degree of clonotype sharing among donors. Estimated clonotype richness was generally larger for naive than for memory subsets. Sampling was limited to blood, and TCR repertoires in tissue likely differ from TCR repertoires in blood. Because the study included only a small number of donors, the genetic and exposure-history diversity represented was limited. Compared with non-shared clonotypes, clonotypes shared by all four sorted-subset donors had higher generation probabilities.

Using the deep immunoSEQ assay, multiplex PCR amplified TCR CDR3 regions from genomic DNA. Extracted genomic DNA from each cell subset was distributed evenly across all wells of several immunoSEQ 96-well plates, and each plate was treated as a replicate. Each replicate PCR for sorted subsets received 200 ng genomic DNA, equal to tens of thousands of T cell genomes. Purified libraries were measured with a Qubit 3.0 fluorometer, size-checked on a Bioanalyzer 2100, and measured again with the KAPA Library Quantification kit. Every immunoSEQ 96-well plate was sequenced on a separate single-read 150-cycle Illumina NextSeq 550 flow cell. The study's processing was this. Because the immunoSEQ output included only junctional sequences and no quality scores, the filtering could not be the same as the filtering used for full-length reads. To assign V/J genes and CDR3, sequences were annotated using PyIR, a Python wrapper for IgBLAST v1.9, with IMGT germline references. Reads with weak V/J assignments (E-value above 1e-6), missing CDR3, stop codons, out-of-frame junctions, or ambiguous translated residues were removed. V3J clonotypes were defined by identical inferred V gene, J gene, and CDR3 amino acid sequence. The percentage overlap between two repertoires was calculated by dividing the number of shared unique clonotypes by the size of the smaller repertoire. RTK rarefaction, the Chao1 estimator, and Recon v2.1 estimates of unobserved clonotypes were used to assess repertoire richness. Generation probabilities for all TCRbeta clonotypes obtained by the gDNA method from several donors were computed using OLGA. Not all clones reach the TCRdb copy of this immuneACCESS table, which keeps in-frame sequences only. Checked studies attribute under half of the gap to unresolved V genes and leave the rest unexplained. That table furnishes V, J and clone size, whereas the DNA furnished D and trimming. For this sample the table gives 400,000 to 600,000 clones, of which 90% to 96% were detected only once. About 0.06% of the sample is held by the ten biggest clonotypes.

Healthy HIV-negative adults with no recently reported acute infections or vaccinations were included as donors. Every donor was a Caucasian adult residing in Nashville, Tennessee, USA. CD4+ T cells were enriched through magnetic negative selection, after which naive cells were positively selected on CD45RA and the remaining negative fraction served as the memory subset. Blood was obtained by leukapheresis, after which PBMCs were separated by Ficoll-Histopaque density gradient centrifugation and cryopreserved in liquid nitrogen vapor phase. Analytical flow cytometry was used to check the purity and quantity of every magnetically sorted T cell population. Each sorted fraction had its genomic DNA isolated and then quantified by UV absorbance on a Nanodrop 2000c. Trimming costs V 3 bases and J 6 bases, and their ends lie 6 bases apart. The germline V gene supplies CDR1 MDHEN and CDR2 SYDVKM. CDR3 length: 12 amino acids, cysteine to phenylalanine. Only CDR3 DNA remains: 36 bases, in frame from the first base.

As regards this clone: No cognate antigen has been identified for it. No much larger clone exists at a distance of one base, and base qualities are not known.

This TCR came from a young woman in good health. Sequenced: naive CD4+ T cells sorted from blood. This sample's cell subset or site label indicates: CD45RA+ positively selected. The receptor chain draws on TRBV28 and TRBJ1-5; too little of a D gene remains to name it. The encoded CDR3 is CASSFVFQPQHF. The base sequence is TGTGCCAGCAGTTTCGTTTTTCAGCCCCAGCATTTT.